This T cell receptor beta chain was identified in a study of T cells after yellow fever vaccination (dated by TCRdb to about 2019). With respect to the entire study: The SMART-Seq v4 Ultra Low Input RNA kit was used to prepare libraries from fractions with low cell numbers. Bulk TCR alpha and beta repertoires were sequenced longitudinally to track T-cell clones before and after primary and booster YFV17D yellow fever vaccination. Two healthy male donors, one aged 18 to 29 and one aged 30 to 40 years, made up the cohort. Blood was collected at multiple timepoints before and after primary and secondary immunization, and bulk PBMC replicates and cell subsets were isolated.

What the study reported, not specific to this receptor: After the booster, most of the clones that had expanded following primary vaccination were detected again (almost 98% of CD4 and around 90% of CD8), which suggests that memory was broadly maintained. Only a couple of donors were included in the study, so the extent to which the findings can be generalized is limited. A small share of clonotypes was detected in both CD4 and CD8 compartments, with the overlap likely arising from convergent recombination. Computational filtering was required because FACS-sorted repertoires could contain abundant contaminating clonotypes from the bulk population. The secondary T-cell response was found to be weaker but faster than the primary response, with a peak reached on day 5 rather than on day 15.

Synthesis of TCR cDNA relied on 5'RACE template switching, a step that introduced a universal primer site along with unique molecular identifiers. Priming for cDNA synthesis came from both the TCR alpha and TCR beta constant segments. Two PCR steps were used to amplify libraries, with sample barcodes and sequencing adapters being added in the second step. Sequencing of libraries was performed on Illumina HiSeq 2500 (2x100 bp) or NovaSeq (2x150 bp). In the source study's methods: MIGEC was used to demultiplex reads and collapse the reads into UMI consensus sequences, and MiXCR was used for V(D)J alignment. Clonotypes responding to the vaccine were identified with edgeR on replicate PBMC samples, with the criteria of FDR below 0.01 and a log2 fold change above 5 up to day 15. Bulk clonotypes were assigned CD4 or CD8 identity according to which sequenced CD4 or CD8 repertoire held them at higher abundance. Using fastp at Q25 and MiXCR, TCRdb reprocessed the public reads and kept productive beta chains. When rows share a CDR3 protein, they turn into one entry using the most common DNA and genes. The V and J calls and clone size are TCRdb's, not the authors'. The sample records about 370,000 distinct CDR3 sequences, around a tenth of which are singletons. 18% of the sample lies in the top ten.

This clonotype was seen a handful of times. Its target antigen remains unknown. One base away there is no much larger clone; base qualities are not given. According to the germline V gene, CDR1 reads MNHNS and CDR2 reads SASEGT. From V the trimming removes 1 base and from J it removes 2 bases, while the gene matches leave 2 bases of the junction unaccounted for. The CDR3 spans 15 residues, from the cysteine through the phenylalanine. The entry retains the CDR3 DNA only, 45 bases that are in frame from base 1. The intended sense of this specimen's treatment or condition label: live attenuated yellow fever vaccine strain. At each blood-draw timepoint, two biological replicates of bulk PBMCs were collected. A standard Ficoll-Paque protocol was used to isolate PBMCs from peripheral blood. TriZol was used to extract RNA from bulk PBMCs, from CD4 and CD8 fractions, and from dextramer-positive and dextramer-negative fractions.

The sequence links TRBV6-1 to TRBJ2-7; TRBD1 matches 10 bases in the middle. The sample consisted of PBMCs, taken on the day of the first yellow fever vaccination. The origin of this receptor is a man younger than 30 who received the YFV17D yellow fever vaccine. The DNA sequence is TGTGCCAGCAGTGAAGATGGGACAGGGGCCTACGAGCAGTACTTC. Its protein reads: CASSEDGTGAYEQYF.